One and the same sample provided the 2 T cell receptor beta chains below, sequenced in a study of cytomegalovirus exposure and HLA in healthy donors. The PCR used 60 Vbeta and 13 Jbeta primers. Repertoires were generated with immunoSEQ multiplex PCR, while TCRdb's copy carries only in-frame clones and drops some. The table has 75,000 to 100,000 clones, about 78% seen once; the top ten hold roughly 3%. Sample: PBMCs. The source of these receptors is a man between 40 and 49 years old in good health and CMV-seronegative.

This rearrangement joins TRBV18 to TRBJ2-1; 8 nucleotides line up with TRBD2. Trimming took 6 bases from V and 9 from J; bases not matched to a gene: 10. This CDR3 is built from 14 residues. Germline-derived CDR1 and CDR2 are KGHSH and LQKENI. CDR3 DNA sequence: TGTGCCAGCTCCCTCGGACTAGCTTCGGTTGAGCAGTTCTTC. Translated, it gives CASSLGLASVEQFF. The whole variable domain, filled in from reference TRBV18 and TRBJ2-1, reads NAGVMQNPRHLVRRRGQEARLRCSPMKGHSHVYWYRQLPEEGLKFMVYLQKENIIDESGMPKERFSAEFPKEGPSILRIQQVVRGDSAAYFCASSLGLASVEQFFGPGTRLTVL.

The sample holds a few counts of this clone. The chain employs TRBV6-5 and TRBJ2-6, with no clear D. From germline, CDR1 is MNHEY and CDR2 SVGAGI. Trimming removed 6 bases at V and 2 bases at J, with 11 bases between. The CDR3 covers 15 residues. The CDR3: CASRTQSAGANVLTF. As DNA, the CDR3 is TGTGCCAGCAGGACACAGTCAGCTGGGGCCAACGTCCTGACTTTC.